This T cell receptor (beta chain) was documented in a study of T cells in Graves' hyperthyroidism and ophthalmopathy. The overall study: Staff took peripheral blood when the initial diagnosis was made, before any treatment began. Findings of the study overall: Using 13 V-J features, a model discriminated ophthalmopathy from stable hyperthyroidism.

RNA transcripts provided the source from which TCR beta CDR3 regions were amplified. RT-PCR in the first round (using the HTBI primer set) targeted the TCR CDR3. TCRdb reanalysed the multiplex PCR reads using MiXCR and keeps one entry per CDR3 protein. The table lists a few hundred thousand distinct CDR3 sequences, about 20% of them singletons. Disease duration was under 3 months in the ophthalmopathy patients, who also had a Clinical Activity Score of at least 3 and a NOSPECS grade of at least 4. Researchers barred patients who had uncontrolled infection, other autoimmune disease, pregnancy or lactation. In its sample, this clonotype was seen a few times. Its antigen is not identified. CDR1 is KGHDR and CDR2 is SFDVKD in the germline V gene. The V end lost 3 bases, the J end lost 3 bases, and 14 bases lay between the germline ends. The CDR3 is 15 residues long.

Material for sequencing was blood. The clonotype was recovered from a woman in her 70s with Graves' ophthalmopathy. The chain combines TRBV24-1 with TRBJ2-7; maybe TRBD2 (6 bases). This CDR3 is CATSDPKAGGYEQYF. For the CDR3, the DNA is TGTGCCACCAGTGATCCAAAGGCCGGGGGCTACGAGCAGTACTTC.